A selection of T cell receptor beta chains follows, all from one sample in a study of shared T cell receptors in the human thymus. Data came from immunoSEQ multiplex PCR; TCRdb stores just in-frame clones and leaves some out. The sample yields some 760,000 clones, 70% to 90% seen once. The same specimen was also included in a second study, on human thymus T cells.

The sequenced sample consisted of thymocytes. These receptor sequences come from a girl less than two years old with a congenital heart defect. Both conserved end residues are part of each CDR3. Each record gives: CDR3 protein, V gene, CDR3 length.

CDR3aa: CASSGRTGRDTEAFF; v_gene: TRBV5-1; len: 15
CDR3aa: CASSVGGGGGELFF; v_gene: TRBV9; len: 14
CDR3aa: CASSSNDRGGWPYNEQFF; v_gene: TRBV5-1; len: 18
CDR3aa: CASSFLQGATEAFF; v_gene: TRBV28; len: 14
CDR3aa: CASKSPGDRGRLNTEAFF; v_gene: TRBV19; len: 18
CDR3aa: CASSVGTGWDYGYTF; v_gene: TRBV9; len: 15
CDR3aa: CASSVDSTLEETQYF; v_gene: TRBV9; len: 15
CDR3aa: CASSQVREVLGTEAFF; v_gene: TRBV14; len: 16
CDR3aa: CASSDTGSLNTEAFF; v_gene: TRBV6-1; len: 15
CDR3aa: CASSRGTSSSGELFF; v_gene: TRBV14; len: 15
CDR3aa: CASRPRGRTEAFF; v_gene: TRBV6-1; len: 13
CDR3aa: CASSPWDRGGRGETQYF; v_gene: TRBV4-2; len: 17
CDR3aa: CAIGGYRWRGGLGGELFF; v_gene: TRBV10-3; len: 18